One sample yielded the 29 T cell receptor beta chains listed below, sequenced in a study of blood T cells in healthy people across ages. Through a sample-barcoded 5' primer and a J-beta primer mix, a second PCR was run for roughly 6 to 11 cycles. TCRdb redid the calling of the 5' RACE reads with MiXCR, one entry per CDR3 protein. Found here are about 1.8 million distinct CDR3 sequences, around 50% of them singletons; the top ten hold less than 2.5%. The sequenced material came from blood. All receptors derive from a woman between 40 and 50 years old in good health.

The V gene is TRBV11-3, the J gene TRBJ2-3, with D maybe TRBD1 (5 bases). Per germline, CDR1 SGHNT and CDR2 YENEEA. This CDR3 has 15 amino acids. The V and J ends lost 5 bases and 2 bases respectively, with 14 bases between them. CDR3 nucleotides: TGTGCCAGCAGCCCTGGTGGACAAAACACAGATACGCAGTATTTT. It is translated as CASSPGGQNTDTQYF.

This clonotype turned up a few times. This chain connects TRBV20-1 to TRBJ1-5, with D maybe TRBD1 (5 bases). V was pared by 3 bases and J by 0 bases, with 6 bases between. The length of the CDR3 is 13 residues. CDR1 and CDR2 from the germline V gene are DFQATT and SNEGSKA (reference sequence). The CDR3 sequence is CSASRVSNQPQHF. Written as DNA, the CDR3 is TGCAGTGCTAGCAGGGTTAGCAATCAGCCCCAGCATTTT.

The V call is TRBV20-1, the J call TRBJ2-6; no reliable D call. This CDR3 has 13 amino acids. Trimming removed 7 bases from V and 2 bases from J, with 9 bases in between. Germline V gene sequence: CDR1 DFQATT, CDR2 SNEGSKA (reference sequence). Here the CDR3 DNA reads TGCAGTGTAGTGCAGCCTGGGGCCAACGTCCTGACTTTC. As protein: CSVVQPGANVLTF.

The CDR3: CASTQKEVRGFYGYTF. In DNA, the CDR3 is TGTGCCAGCACCCAGAAAGAAGTACGGGGGTTCTATGGCTACACCTTC. The rearrangement links TRBV3-1 to TRBJ1-2, with D tentatively TRBD1 (5 bases). Trimming stripped 7 bases from V and 4 bases from J, with 22 bases between. Germline CDR1 LGHDT, CDR2 YNNKEL (reference sequence). CDR3 length: 16 amino acids.

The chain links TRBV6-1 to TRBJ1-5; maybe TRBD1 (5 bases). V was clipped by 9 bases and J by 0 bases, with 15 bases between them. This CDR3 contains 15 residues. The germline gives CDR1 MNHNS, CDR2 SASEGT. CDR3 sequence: CASTGQYYSNQPQHF. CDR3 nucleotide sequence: TGTGCCAGTACAGGACAATACTATAGCAATCAGCCCCAGCATTTT.

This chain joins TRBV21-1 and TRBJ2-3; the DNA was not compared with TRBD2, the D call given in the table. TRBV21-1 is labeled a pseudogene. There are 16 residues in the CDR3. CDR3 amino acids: CASSKNGGGGTDTQYF. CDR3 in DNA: TGTGCCAGCAGCAAAAATGGGGGAGGAGGCACAGATACGCAGTATTTT.

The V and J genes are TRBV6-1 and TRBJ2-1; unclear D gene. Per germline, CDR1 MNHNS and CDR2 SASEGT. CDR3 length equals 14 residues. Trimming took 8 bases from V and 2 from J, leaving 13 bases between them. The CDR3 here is CASCSDRAYNEQFF. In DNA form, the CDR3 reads TGTGCCAGCTGCTCGGACCGAGCCTACAATGAGCAGTTCTTC.

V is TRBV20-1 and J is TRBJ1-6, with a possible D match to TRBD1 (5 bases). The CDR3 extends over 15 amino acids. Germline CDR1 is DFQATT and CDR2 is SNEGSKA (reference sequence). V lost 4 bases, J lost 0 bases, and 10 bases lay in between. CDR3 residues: CSATRQSSYNSPLHF. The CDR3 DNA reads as TGCAGTGCTACCAGACAGAGCTCCTATAATTCACCCCTCCACTTT.

CDR3 DNA: TGCAGCGTCCAAACGGACAGTAACTATGGCTACACCTTC. This gives the protein CSVQTDSNYGYTF. This chain links TRBV29-1 with TRBJ1-2, with D perhaps TRBD1 (6 bases). Trimming took off 6 bases at V and 1 base at J, with 12 bases between the two ends. The germline CDR1 and CDR2 sequences are SQVTM and ANQGSEA. There are 13 residues in the CDR3.

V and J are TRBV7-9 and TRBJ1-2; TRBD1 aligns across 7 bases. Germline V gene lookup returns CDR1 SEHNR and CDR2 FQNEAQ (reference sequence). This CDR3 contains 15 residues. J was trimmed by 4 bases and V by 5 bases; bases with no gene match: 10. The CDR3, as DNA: TGTGCCAGCAGCCCTCCCGGGACAGACTCCTATGGCTACACCTTC. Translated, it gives CASSPPGTDSYGYTF.

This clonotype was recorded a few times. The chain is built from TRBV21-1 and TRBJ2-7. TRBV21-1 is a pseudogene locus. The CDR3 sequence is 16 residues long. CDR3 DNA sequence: TGTGCCAGCAGCAAAAGGAAACGAAAAGTACCCTACGAGCAGTACTTC. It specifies CASSKRKRKVPYEQYF.

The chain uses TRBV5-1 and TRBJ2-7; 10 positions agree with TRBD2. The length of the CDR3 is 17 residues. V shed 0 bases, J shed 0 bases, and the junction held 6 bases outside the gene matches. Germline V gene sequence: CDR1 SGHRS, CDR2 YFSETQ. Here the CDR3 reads CASSLAASGGLSYEQYF. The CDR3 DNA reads TGCGCCAGCAGCTTGGCCGCTAGCGGGGGCCTCTCCTACGAGCAGTACTTC.

The CDR3 nucleotides are TGTGCCAGACCACCCGACACGGGAAAAGAGACCCAGTACTTC. As protein: CARPPDTGKETQYF. V is TRBV6-2 or TRBV6-3 and J is TRBJ2-5; perhaps TRBD2 as D (5 bases). The germline V gene has CDR1 MNHEY and CDR2 SVGEGT. Trimming removed 9 bases from V and 3 bases from J, with 17 bases in between. The CDR3 has 14 amino acids.

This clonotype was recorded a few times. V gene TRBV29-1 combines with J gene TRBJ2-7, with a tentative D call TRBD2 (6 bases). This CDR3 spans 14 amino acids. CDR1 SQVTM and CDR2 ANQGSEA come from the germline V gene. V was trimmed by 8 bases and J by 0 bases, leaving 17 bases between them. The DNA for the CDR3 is TGCAGCTACCTCGCGGGACCGAGCTCCTACGAGCAGTACTTC. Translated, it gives CSYLAGPSSYEQYF.

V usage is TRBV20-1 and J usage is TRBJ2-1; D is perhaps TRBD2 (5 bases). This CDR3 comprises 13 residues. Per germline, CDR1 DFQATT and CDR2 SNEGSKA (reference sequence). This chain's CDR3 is CSVSLENGNEQFF. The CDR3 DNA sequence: TGCAGCGTCTCACTAGAGAATGGTAATGAGCAGTTCTTC.

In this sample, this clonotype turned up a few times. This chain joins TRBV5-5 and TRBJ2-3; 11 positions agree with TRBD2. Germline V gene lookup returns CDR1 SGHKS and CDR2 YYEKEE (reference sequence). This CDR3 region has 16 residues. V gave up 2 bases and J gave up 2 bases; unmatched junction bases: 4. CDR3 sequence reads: CASSFRLAGFTDTQYF. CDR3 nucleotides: TGTGCCAGCAGCTTTAGACTAGCGGGGTTCACAGATACGCAGTATTTT.

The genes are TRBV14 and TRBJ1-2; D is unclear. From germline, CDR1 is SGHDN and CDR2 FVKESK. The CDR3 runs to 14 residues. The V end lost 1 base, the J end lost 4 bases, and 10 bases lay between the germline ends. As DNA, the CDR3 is TGTGCCAGCAGCCAAGGTTTCGGGTTCTATGGCTACACCTTC. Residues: CASSQGFGFYGYTF.

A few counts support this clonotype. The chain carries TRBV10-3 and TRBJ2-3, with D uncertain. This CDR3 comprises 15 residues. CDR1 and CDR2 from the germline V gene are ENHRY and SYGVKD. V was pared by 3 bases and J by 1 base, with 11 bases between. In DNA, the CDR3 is TGTGCCATCAGTGATCTCTCCGGAGGCACAGATACGCAGTATTTT. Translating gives CAISDLSGGTDTQYF.

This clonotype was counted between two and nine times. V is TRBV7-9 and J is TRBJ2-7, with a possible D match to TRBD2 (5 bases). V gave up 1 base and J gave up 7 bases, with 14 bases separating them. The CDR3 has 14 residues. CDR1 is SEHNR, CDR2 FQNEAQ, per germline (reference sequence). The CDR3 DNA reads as TGTGCCAGCAGCTTAGTTTCGGGAACGAAGGAGCAGTACTTC. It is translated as CASSLVSGTKEQYF.

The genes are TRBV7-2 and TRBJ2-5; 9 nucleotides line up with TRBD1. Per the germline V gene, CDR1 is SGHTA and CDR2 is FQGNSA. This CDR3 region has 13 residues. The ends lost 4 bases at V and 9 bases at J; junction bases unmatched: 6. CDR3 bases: TGTGCCAGCAGCTCGGAACGACAGGGGGCCCAGTACTTC. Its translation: CASSSERQGAQYF.

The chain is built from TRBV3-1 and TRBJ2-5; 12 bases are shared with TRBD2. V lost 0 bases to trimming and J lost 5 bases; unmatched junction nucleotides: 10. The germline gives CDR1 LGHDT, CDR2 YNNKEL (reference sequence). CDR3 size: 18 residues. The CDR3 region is CASSQDPTLAGGQETQYF. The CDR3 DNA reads TGTGCCAGCAGCCAAGACCCTACGCTAGCGGGGGGGCAGGAGACCCAGTACTTC.

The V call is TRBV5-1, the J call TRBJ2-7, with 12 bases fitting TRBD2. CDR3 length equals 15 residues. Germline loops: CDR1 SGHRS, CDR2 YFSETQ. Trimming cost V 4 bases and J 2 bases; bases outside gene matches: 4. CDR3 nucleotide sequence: TGCGCCAGCAGCACGACTAGCGGGGGTCCCTACGAGCAGTACTTC. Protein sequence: CASSTTSGGPYEQYF.

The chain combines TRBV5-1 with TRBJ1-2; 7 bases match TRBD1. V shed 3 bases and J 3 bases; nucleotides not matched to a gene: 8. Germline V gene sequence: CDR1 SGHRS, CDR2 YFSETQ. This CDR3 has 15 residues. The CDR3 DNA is TGCGCCAGCAGCTCAACGACAGGGTTGGACTATGGCTACACCTTC. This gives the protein CASSSTTGLDYGYTF.

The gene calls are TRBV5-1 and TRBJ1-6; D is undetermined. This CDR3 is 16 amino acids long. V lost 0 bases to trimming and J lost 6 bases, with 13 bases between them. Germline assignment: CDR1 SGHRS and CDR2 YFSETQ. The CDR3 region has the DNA TGCGCCAGCAGCTTGGAGGGCGTGGCCGTTAATTCACCCCTCCACTTT. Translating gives CASSLEGVAVNSPLHF.

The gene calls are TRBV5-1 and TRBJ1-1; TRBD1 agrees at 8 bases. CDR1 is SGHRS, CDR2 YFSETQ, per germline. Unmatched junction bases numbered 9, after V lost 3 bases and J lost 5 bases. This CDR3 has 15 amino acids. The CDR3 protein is CASSSLQGARTEAFF. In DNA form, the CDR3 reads TGCGCCAGCAGCTCACTTCAGGGGGCGCGTACTGAAGCTTTCTTT. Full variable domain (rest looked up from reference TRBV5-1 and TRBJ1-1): KAGVTQTPRYLIKTRGQQVTLSCSPISGHRSVSWYQQTPGQGLQFLFEYFSETQRNKGNFPGRFSGRQFSNSRSEMNVSTLELGDSALYLCASSSLQGARTEAFFGQGTRLTVV.

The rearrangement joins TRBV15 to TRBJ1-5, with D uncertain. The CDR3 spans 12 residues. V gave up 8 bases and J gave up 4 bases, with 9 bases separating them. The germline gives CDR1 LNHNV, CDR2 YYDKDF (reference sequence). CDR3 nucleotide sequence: TGTGCCACCGCAAGGGAAAATCAGCCCCAGCATTTT. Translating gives CATARENQPQHF.

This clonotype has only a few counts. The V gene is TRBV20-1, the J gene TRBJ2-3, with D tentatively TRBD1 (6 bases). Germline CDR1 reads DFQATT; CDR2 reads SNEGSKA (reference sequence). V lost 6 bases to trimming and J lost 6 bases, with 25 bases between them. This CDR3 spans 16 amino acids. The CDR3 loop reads CSANRIRTAGADTQYF. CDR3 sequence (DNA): TGCAGTGCAAATAGAATCCGGACAGCCGGCGCGGATACGCAGTATTTT.

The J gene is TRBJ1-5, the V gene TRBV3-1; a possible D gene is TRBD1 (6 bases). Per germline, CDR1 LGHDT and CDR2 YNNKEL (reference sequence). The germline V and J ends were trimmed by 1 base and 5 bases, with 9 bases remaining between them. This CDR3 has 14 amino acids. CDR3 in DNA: TGTGCCAGCAGCCAAGGGGGGGCCGATCAGCCCCAGCATTTT. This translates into CASSQGGADQPQHF.

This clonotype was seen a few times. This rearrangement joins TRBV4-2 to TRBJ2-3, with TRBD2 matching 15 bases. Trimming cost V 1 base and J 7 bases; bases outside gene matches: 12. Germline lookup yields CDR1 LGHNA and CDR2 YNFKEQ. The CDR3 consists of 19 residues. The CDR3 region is CASSQAGTSGGSRWNTQYF. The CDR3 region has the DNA TGTGCCAGCAGCCAAGCCGGGACTAGCGGGGGGTCCAGGTGGAATACGCAGTATTTT.